These 14 T cell receptor beta chains originate from one sample sequenced in a study of shared clonotypes between healthy human individuals. Assay used: immunoSEQ multiplex PCR; TCRdb lists only in-frame clones, some missing. The sample shows fewer than 2.5 million clones, approximately 93% of them seen only once. The sequencing input was naive CD4+ T cells from PBMCs. Subset here: CD45RA+ positively selected. The receptors come from a man in his late teens or twenties in good health. Some clones in this sample may be carry-over from other donors' samples.

The CDR3 DNA follows: TGTGCCAGCAGTGAATTATGGGGAGGGCCCGGAGAGCAGTTCTTC. Its protein product is CASSELWGGPGEQFF. The rearrangement uses TRBV6-1 and TRBJ2-1, with 7 bases matching TRBD2. The V gene end was trimmed by 2 bases and the J gene end by 10 bases; junction bases not matched to a gene: 11. Germline loops: CDR1 MNHNS, CDR2 SASEGT. The CDR3 extends over 15 amino acids.

V usage is TRBV20-1 and J usage is TRBJ2-5; no reliable D call. V was cut by 1 base and J by 5 bases, with 5 bases left in between. The CDR3 is 11 amino acids. Germline V gene sequence: CDR1 DFQATT, CDR2 SNEGSKA (reference sequence). The CDR3 here is CSARGHETQYF. The CDR3 nucleotides read TGCAGTGCTAGAGGGCACGAGACCCAGTACTTC.

The V gene is TRBV28, the J gene TRBJ2-1, with TRBD2 matching over 7 bases. CDR3 size: 15 residues. Germline V lookup: CDR1 MDHEN, CDR2 SYDVKM. V lost 6 bases to trimming and J lost 9 bases; unmatched junction nucleotides: 14. The CDR3 nucleotides read TGTGCCAGCAGCTCCGGGGGGTCCCATAGCGCTGAGCAGTTCTTC. It is translated as CASSSGGSHSAEQFF.

The rearrangement uses TRBV4-2 and TRBJ2-5; the match to TRBD2 covers 12 bases. V dropped 1 base and J dropped 4; count of bases not matched to a gene: 4. Germline V gene data show CDR1 as LGHNA and CDR2 as YNFKEQ. The CDR3 totals 16 residues. The CDR3 sequence: CASSQVPGLAGETQYF. CDR3 DNA: TGTGCCAGCAGCCAAGTCCCGGGACTAGCGGGAGAGACCCAGTACTTC.

The CDR3 DNA reads TGTGCCAGCAGCTCCAGAGGGGGTGGGACAGAGACCCAGTACTTC. As protein: CASSSRGGGTETQYF. The chain joins TRBV7-3 to TRBJ2-5, with a tentative D call TRBD1 (6 bases). CDR1 is SGHTA and CDR2 is FQGTGA in the germline V gene. Deletions cut 4 bases from V and 4 bases from J, with 16 bases between. The CDR3 length is 15 residues.

The chain couples TRBV28 to TRBJ1-4; D perhaps matches TRBD1 (5 bases). Germline V gene lookup returns CDR1 MDHEN and CDR2 SYDVKM. The CDR3 sequence is 15 residues long. Trimming left V 4 bases short and J 7 bases short, with 16 bases between. The CDR3 loop reads CASSSAGLSGEKLFF. CDR3 nucleotides: TGTGCCAGCAGTTCGGCAGGGCTATCTGGTGAAAAACTGTTTTTT.

The chain is built from TRBV10-3 and TRBJ1-4; TRBD1 might be the D (5 bases). Between the trimmed V and J ends, which lost 4 bases and 7 bases, there was a span of 16 bases. The germline gives CDR1 ENHRY, CDR2 SYGVKD. This CDR3 contains 15 residues. The CDR3 loop is CAISGSSGGGEKLFF. For the CDR3, the DNA is TGTGCCATCAGTGGATCCAGCGGGGGTGGTGAAAAACTGTTTTTT.

The chain is built from TRBV6-6 and TRBJ1-2; no clear D gene. Germline-derived CDR1 and CDR2 are MNHNY and SVGAGI (reference sequence). The CDR3 is 12 residues long. V lost 2 bases, J lost 0 bases, and 1 base lay in between. The CDR3 spells CASSYTNYGYTF. The DNA of the CDR3 is TGTGCCAGCAGTTACACTAACTATGGCTACACCTTC.

The chain couples TRBV11-2 to TRBJ2-3, with 13 bases aligning to TRBD2. The ends lost 4 bases at V and 6 bases at J; junction bases unmatched: 7. The CDR3 has 16 amino acids. Germline-derived CDR1 and CDR2 are SGHAT and FQNNGV. This chain's CDR3 is CASSSPGTSGKDTQYF. CDR3 bases: TGTGCCAGCAGCTCACCCGGGACTAGCGGGAAGGATACGCAGTATTTT. Full variable domain (missing parts from reference TRBV11-2 and TRBJ2-3): EAGVAQSPRYKIIEKRQSVAFWCNPISGHATLYWYQQILGQGPKLLIQFQNNGVVDDSQLPKDRFSAERLKGVDSTLKIQPAKLEDSAVYLCASSSPGTSGKDTQYFGPGTRLTVL.

This chain uses TRBV7-2 with TRBJ2-7; D unresolved. The V gene's germline CDR1 is SGHTA and CDR2 FQGNSA. V was cut by 2 bases and J by 2 bases, with 10 bases left in between. CDR3 size: 14 residues. The CDR3 DNA sequence: TGTGCCAGCAGCTTATCGGGCCATACCTACGAGCAGTACTTC. Its protein product is CASSLSGHTYEQYF.

The chain combines TRBV9 with TRBJ2-1, with D possibly being TRBD2 (6 bases). The V end was cut by 0 bases, the J end by 7 bases, with 14 bases between. The CDR3 loop spans 15 amino acids. Germline CDR1 SGDLS, CDR2 YYNGEE. The DNA of the CDR3 is TGTGCCAGCAGCGTAGAGACGGGAGTGGGGAATGAGCAGTTCTTC. Its translation is CASSVETGVGNEQFF.

This chain connects TRBV5-1 to TRBJ1-1, with D possibly being TRBD1 (6 bases). Germline assignment: CDR1 SGHRS and CDR2 YFSETQ. The CDR3 is made up of 14 amino acids. Trimming shortened V by 3 bases and J by 4 bases, and 13 bases separated the two germline ends. DNA of the CDR3: TGCGCCAGCAGCTCCGCAGGGGTGGGCACTGAAGCTTTCTTT. Amino acids: CASSSAGVGTEAFF.

This chain links TRBV7-2 with TRBJ2-7; TRBD1 or TRBD2 may be the D gene (5 bases each). Germline V CDR1 and CDR2: SGHTA, FQGNSA. CDR3 length: 17 residues. V shed 5 bases and J shed 3 bases, with 23 bases lying between them. As DNA, the CDR3 is TGTGCCAGCAGCCGCATCGGGGTTTGGGGGACCCACTACGAGCAGTACTTC. This gives the protein CASSRIGVWGTHYEQYF.

The rearrangement joins TRBV10-1 to TRBJ1-3; 8 bases match TRBD1. Germline V gene sequence: CDR1 WNHNN, CDR2 SYGVQD (reference sequence). The CDR3 length is 15 residues. J was trimmed by 4 bases and V by 8 bases; bases with no gene match: 10. The CDR3, as DNA: TGCGCCAGCGGCCGGACAGGGCAGGAGGGAAACACCATATATTTT. Translation: CASGRTGQEGNTIYF.